Sequencing of this TCR beta chain was carried out in a study of blood T cells in healthy people across ages. Through a sample-barcoded 5' primer and a J-beta primer mix, a second PCR was run for 7 to 11 cycles. TCRdb passed the 5' RACE reads through MiXCR, listing each CDR3 protein once. In the table there are fewer than 800,000 distinct CDR3 sequences, 20% to 25% of which are singletons. V shed 5 bases, J shed 4 bases, and the junction held 8 bases outside the gene matches. The germline CDR1 and CDR2 sequences are SQVTM and ANQGSEA. CDR3 length equals 16 residues. The clonotype was recovered from a man in his 70s in good health. The specimen was blood. This chain links TRBV29-1 with TRBJ2-2; TRBD2 matches at 12 bases. The CDR3, as DNA: TGCAGCGTTAAGAGTCCGGGACTAGCGGGCACCGGGGAGCTGTTTTTT. It specifies CSVKSPGLAGTGELFF.